This TCR beta chain was observed in a study of shared clonotypes between healthy human individuals. Whole-study findings and limits: There were few donors, and this limited the genetic and exposure-history diversity represented.

The naive CD8 fraction comprised CD45RO-negative cells positively selected for CCR7 and excluded terminally differentiated effector memory CD45RA+ cells. The protocol was immunoSEQ multiplex PCR, while the TCRdb copy is restricted to in-frame clones and leaves out a portion. The table includes about 1,900,000 clones, approximately 94% detected once. Remarks on this clone: The antigen remains undetermined.

The clonotype originates from a man in his late teens or twenties in good health. The sequenced sample consisted of naive CD8+ T cells sorted from blood.

The DNA of the CDR3 is TGTGCCAGCAGCGTATTCGGGGGTATCAAAAACATTCAGTACTTC. As protein: CASSVFGGIKNIQYF. The chain carries TRBV9 and TRBJ2-4, with D maybe TRBD2 (6 bases). Per the germline V gene, CDR1 is SGDLS and CDR2 is YYNGEE. The CDR3 runs to 15 residues. Trimming removed 1 base from V and 3 bases from J, with 11 bases in between.